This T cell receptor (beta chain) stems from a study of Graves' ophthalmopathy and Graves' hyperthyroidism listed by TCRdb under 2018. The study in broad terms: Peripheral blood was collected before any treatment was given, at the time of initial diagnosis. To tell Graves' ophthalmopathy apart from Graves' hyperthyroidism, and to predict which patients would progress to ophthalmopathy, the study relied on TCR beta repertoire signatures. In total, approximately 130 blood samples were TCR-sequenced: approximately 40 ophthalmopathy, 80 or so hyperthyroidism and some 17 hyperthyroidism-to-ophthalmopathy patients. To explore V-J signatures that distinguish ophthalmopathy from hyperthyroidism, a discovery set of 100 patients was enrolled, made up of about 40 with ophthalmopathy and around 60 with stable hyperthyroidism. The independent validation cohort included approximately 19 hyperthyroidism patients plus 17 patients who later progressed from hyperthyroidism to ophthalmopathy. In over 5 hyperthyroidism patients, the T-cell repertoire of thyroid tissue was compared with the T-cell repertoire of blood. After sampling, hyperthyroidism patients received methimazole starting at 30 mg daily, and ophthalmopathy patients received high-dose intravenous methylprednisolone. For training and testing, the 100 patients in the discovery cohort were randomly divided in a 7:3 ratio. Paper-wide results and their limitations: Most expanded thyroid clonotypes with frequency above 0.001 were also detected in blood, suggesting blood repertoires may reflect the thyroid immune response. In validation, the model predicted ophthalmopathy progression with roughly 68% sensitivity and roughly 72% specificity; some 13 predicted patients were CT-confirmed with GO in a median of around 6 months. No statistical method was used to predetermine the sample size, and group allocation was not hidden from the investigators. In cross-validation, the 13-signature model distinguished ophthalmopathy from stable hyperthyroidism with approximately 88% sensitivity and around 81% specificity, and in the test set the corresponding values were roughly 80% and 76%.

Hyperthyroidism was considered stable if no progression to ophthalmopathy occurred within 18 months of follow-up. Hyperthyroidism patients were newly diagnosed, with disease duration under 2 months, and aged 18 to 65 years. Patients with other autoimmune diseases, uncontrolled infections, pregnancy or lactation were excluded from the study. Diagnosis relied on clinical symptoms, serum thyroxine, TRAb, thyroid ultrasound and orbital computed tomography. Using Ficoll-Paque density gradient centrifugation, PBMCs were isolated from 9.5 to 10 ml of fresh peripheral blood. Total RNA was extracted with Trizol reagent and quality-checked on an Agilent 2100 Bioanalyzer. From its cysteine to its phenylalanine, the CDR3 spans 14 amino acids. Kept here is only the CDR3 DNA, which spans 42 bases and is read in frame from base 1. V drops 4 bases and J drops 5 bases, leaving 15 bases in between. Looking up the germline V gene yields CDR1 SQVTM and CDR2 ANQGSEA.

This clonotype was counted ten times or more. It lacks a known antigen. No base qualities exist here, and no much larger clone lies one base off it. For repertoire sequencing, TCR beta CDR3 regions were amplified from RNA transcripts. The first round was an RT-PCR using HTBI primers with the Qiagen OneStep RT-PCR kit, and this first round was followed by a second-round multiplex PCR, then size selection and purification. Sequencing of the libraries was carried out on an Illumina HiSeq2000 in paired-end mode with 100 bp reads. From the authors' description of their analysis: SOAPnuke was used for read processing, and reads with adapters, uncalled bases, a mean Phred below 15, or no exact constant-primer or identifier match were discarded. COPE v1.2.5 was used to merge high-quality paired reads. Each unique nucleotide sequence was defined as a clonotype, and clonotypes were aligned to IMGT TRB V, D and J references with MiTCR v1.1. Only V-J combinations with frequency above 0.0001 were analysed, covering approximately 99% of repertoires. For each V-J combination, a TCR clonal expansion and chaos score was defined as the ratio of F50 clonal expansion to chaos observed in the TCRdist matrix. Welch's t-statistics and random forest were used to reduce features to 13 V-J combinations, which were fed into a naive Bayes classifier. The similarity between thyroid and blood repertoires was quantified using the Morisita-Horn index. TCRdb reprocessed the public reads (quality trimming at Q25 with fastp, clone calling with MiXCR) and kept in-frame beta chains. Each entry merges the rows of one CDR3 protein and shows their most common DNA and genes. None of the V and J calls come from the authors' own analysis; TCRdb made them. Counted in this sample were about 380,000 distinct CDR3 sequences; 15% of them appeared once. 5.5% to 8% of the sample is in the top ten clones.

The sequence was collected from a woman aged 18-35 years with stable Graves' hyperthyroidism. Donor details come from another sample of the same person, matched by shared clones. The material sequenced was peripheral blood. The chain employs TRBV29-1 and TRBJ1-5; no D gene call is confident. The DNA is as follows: TGCAGCGTTGCGGGTTTCGGTACCGATCAGCCCCAGCATTTT. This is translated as CSVAGFGTDQPQHF.